A single sample is the source of the 11 T cell receptor beta chains below, sequenced in a study of blood T cell repertoires in COVID-19. Repertoires were generated with immunoSEQ multiplex PCR, while TCRdb's copy carries only in-frame clones and drops some. The data contain 150,000 to 200,000 clones, approximately 74% of them seen just once; the ten biggest clones take up around 3%. The sequenced sample was peripheral blood. Receptor source: a woman aged 80 or older with acute or convalescent COVID-19.

V is TRBV6-2 or TRBV6-3 and J is TRBJ2-7; 8 nucleotides align to TRBD1. V shed 3 bases, J shed 2 bases, and the junction held 6 bases outside the gene matches. Germline assignment: CDR1 MNHEY and CDR2 SVGEGT. This CDR3 has 15 residues. CDR3 DNA: TGTGCCAGCAGTTATGAACAGGGGGTTACCTACGAGCAGTACTTC. This gives the protein CASSYEQGVTYEQYF.

The rearrangement joins TRBV2 to TRBJ1-2; no firm D call. V shed 5 bases and J shed 1 base, with 5 bases lying between them. The CDR3 spans 12 residues. Per the germline V gene, CDR1 is SNHLY and CDR2 is FYNNEI. The CDR3 protein is CASSPINYGYTF. The CDR3 region has the DNA TGTGCCAGCAGTCCCATTAACTATGGCTACACCTTC.

The chain uses TRBV11-3 and TRBJ2-1, with 7 bases identical to TRBD2. Looked up from germline, CDR1 is SGHNT and CDR2 is YENEEA. CDR3 length: 16 residues. V was clipped by 1 base and J by 8 bases; unmatched bases: 11. The CDR3 loop is CASSLGSVGGPHEQFF. CDR3 sequence (DNA): TGTGCCAGCAGCTTAGGTTCGGTGGGAGGGCCCCATGAGCAGTTCTTC.

This clone has more than one count but fewer than ten. Its ends do not fully match the called genes, so a read error is possible. V is TRBV3-1 (or the pseudogene TRBV3-2) and J is TRBJ1-2, with D possibly matching TRBD1 (6 bases). Germline loops: CDR1 LGHDT, CDR2 YNNKEL (reference sequence). The CDR3 has 14 amino acids. The CDR3 nucleotides are TGTGCCAGCAGCCAAAATAAGGGGGAACCAGCCAGATCCTTC. Protein sequence: CASSQNKGEPARSF.

The genes are TRBV28 and TRBJ1-6, with D perhaps TRBD1 (5 bases). The germline V and J ends were trimmed by 2 bases and 11 bases, with 7 bases remaining between them. Germline values: CDR1 MDHEN, CDR2 SYDVKM. The CDR3 consists of 12 residues. The DNA for the CDR3 is TGTGCCAGCAGTTTACGACAGACACCCCTCCACTTT. Its protein is CASSLRQTPLHF. The whole variable domain, filled in from reference TRBV28 and TRBJ1-6, reads DVKVTQSSRYLVKRTGEKVFLECVQDMDHENMFWYRQDPGLGLRLIYFSYDVKMKEKGDIPEGYSVSREKKERFSLILESASTNQTSMYLCASSLRQTPLHFGNGTRLTVT.

This clone has only one observation. The J gene is TRBJ2-7, the V gene TRBV27; 10 positions agree with TRBD1. The V segment lost 11 bases and the J segment 3 bases; nucleotides outside the gene matches: 10. The CDR3 is 14 amino acids. Germline CDR1 MNHEY, CDR2 SMNVEV (reference sequence). CDR3 sequence: CAGHTGTGVYEQYF. CDR3 DNA: TGTGCCGGACATACCGGGACAGGGGTCTACGAGCAGTACTTC.

This clone was recorded many times. J is TRBJ2-5 and V is TRBV9; perhaps TRBD1 as D (6 bases). Trimming cost V 1 base and J 2 bases, with 9 bases left between them. CDR1 and CDR2 from the germline V gene are SGDLS and YYNGEE. This CDR3 region has 14 residues. CDR3 in DNA: TGTGCCAGCAGCGTATCGGGACAACAAGAGACCCAGTACTTC. Its protein is CASSVSGQQETQYF.

This chain uses TRBV28 with TRBJ2-7; D may be TRBD2 (5 bases). V lost 6 bases and J lost 3, with 9 bases in between. CDR3 size: 12 residues. Germline V lookup: CDR1 MDHEN, CDR2 SYDVKM. CDR3 amino acids: CASSPAGYEQYF. The DNA for the CDR3 is TGTGCCAGCAGCCCCGCGGGCTACGAGCAGTACTTC.

V and J are TRBV3-1 (or the pseudogene TRBV3-2) and TRBJ2-6, with TRBD1 as a possible D gene (5 bases). Trimming removed 1 base at V and 7 bases at J, with 11 bases between. The germline V gene has CDR1 LGHDT and CDR2 YNNKEL (reference sequence). The CDR3 sequence is 15 residues long. CDR3 sequence reads: CASSQAQGFANVLTF. The DNA for the CDR3 is TGTGCCAGCAGCCAAGCGCAGGGCTTTGCCAACGTCCTGACTTTC.

This clone was counted once. This chain links TRBV19 with TRBJ1-5; D may be TRBD1 (6 bases). V was pared by 4 bases and J by 6 bases, with 16 bases between. Germline V lookup: CDR1 LNHDA, CDR2 SQIVND (reference sequence). This CDR3 comprises 15 residues. The CDR3 spells CASSRGTPLTQPQHF. CDR3 DNA: TGTGCCAGTAGTAGGGGGACACCTCTCACTCAGCCCCAGCATTTT.

In this sample, this clone turned up a few times. The chain has TRBV5-1 and TRBJ2-5, with TRBD2 matching over 13 bases. From germline, CDR1 is SGHRS and CDR2 YFSETQ. The CDR3 consists of 17 residues. The V gene end was trimmed by 0 bases and the J gene end by 0 bases; junction bases not matched to a gene: 2. This CDR3 reads CASSLELAGGYQETQYF. CDR3 nucleotide sequence: TGCGCCAGCAGCTTGGAACTAGCGGGAGGGTACCAAGAGACCCAGTACTTC. Full variable domain (missing parts from reference TRBV5-1 and TRBJ2-5): KAGVTQTPRYLIKTRGQQVTLSCSPISGHRSVSWYQQTPGQGLQFLFEYFSETQRNKGNFPGRFSGRQFSNSRSEMNVSTLELGDSALYLCASSLELAGGYQETQYFGPGTRLLVL.